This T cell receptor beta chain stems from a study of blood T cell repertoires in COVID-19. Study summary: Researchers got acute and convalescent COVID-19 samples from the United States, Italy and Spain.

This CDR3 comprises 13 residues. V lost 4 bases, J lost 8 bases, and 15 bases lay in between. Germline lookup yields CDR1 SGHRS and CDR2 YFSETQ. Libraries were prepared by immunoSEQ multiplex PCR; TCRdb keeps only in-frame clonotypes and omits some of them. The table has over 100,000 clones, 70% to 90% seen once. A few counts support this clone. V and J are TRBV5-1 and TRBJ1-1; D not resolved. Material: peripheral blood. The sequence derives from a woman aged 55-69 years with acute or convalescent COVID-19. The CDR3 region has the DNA TGCGCCAGCAGCGGAGGGTTAATCGAAGAAGCTTTCTTT. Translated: CASSGGLIEEAFF.